The 23 T cell receptor beta chains given below trace back to one sample, sequenced in a study of radiotherapy plus CTLA-4 blockade in lung cancer. This table comes from immunoSEQ multiplex PCR, and its TCRdb copy is limited to in-frame clones, with some not included. The data show approximately 77,000 clones, with about 80% seen just once and approximately 0.77% held by the top ten. The sequenced sample was peripheral blood, obtained from a patient treated with radiotherapy plus ipilimumab. These receptors were taken from a human donor with non-small cell lung cancer who had stable disease on radiotherapy plus ipilimumab.

The V and J genes are TRBV19 and TRBJ2-4; D is uncertain. From germline, CDR1 is LNHDA and CDR2 SQIVND (reference sequence). CDR3 size: 13 residues. Trimming stripped 5 bases from V and 7 bases from J, with 12 bases between. CDR3: CASSEEPLNIQYF. The CDR3 nucleotides are TGTGCCAGTAGTGAGGAACCCCTGAACATTCAGTACTTC.

This chain uses TRBV6-6 with TRBJ1-1; D is ambiguous. This CDR3 comprises 13 residues. V dropped 5 bases and J dropped 7 bases, with 14 bases sitting between them. Germline-derived CDR1 and CDR2 are MNHNY and SVGAGI (reference sequence). The CDR3 region has the DNA TGTGCCAGCAGTCCAGAGGGAGTTGGTGAAGCTTTCTTT. It is translated as CASSPEGVGEAFF.

This clone came up a few times. This sequence joins TRBV6-5 and TRBJ1-1; D gene uncertain. Looked up from germline, CDR1 is MNHEY and CDR2 is SVGAGI. The V end lost 6 bases, the J end lost 3 bases, and 11 bases lay between the germline ends. The CDR3 totals 13 residues. The DNA of the CDR3 is TGTGCCAGCAGGTCCGAGGGTCACACTGAAGCTTTCTTT. As protein: CASRSEGHTEAFF.

This rearrangement joins TRBV18 to TRBJ1-5; D remains ambiguous. The germline V and J ends were trimmed by 3 bases and 3 bases, with 6 bases remaining between them. Germline CDR1 and CDR2: KGHSH and LQKENI. The CDR3 totals 13 residues. CDR3 nucleotides: TGTGCCAGCTCACCGGAGGACAATCAGCCCCAGCATTTT. Encoded protein: CASSPEDNQPQHF.

The chain has TRBV6-1 and TRBJ1-2, with 7 bases that match TRBD1. Per germline, CDR1 MNHNS and CDR2 SASEGT. This CDR3 has 14 amino acids. V shed 6 bases, J shed 5 bases, and the junction held 9 bases outside the gene matches. The CDR3 nucleotides are TGTGCCAGCAGCCCCACAGGGGCACCGTATGGCTACACCTTC. This gives the protein CASSPTGAPYGYTF.

The gene calls are TRBV2 and TRBJ2-7, with no clear D. V gave up 4 bases and J gave up 4 bases, with 8 bases separating them. This CDR3 spans 12 amino acids. Germline lookup yields CDR1 SNHLY and CDR2 FYNNEI. The CDR3 region has the DNA TGTGCCAGCAGTGTCGCCAGGTACGAGCAGTACTTC. It encodes CASSVARYEQYF. Drawing the rest from reference TRBV2 and TRBJ2-7, the complete variable domain is EPEVTQTPSHQVTQMGQEVILRCVPISNHLYFYWYRQILGQKVEFLVSFYNNEISEKSEIFDDQFSVERPDGSNFTLKIRSTKLEDSAMYFCASSVARYEQYFGPGTRLTVT.

This sequence joins TRBV28 and TRBJ2-3; 10 bases line up with TRBD2. Trimming cost V 4 bases and J 3 bases; bases outside gene matches: 7. The V gene's germline CDR1 is MDHEN and CDR2 SYDVKM. The length of the CDR3 is 16 residues. CDR3 bases: TGTGCCAGCAGTTCCTCTAGCGGGAGATCAACAGATACGCAGTATTTT. Its translation: CASSSSSGRSTDTQYF.

This clone occurred once. CDR3 residues: CASSSGPRNTEAFF. DNA of the CDR3: TGTGCCAGCAGCTCGGGACCCAGGAACACTGAAGCTTTCTTT. This chain uses TRBV7-2 with TRBJ1-1; tentative D call: TRBD1 (5 bases). Trimming removed 4 bases from V and 1 base from J, with 10 bases in between. Germline CDR1 is SGHTA and CDR2 is FQGNSA. The CDR3 covers 14 residues.

The chain combines TRBV6-5 with TRBJ1-5, with TRBD1 matching 9 bases. The trim removed 4 bases at V and 5 bases at J, leaving 6 bases unmatched. The CDR3 extends over 15 amino acids. Germline loops: CDR1 MNHEY, CDR2 SVGAGI. The chain's CDR3 is CASSLGGQGYQPQHF. DNA of the CDR3: TGTGCCAGCAGTTTGGGGGGACAGGGCTATCAGCCCCAGCATTTT.

The V call is TRBV11-2, the J call TRBJ2-7, with D unclear. There are 13 residues in the CDR3. Trimming left V 4 bases short and J 3 bases short, with 10 bases between. Germline CDR1 is SGHAT and CDR2 is FQNNGV. CDR3 loop: CASSSTGVYEQYF. In nucleotides, the CDR3 is TGTGCCAGCAGCTCTACTGGGGTCTACGAGCAGTACTTC. Combining the CDR3 with reference TRBV11-2 and TRBJ2-7 gives the whole variable domain EAGVAQSPRYKIIEKRQSVAFWCNPISGHATLYWYQQILGQGPKLLIQFQNNGVVDDSQLPKDRFSAERLKGVDSTLKIQPAKLEDSAVYLCASSSTGVYEQYFGPGTRLTVT.

V gene TRBV5-1 combines with J gene TRBJ2-7; tentative D call: TRBD2 (5 bases). Trimming pared 4 bases from V and 0 bases from J, leaving 17 bases between. Germline V lookup: CDR1 SGHRS, CDR2 YFSETQ. CDR3 length equals 16 residues. This CDR3 reads CASSPGSQVISYEQYF. The CDR3 bases are TGCGCCAGCAGCCCGGGATCTCAGGTAATCTCCTACGAGCAGTACTTC.

This clone was counted a few times. V is TRBV9 and J is TRBJ2-3; the match to TRBD2 covers 7 bases. Germline CDR1 is SGDLS and CDR2 is YYNGEE. The CDR3 sequence is 13 residues long. The J segment lost 6 bases and the V segment lost 4 bases, leaving 5 bases of the junction unmatched. For the CDR3, the DNA is TGTGCCAGCAGCCCGCGGGGGTGGGATACGCAGTATTTT. This translates into CASSPRGWDTQYF.

There are a few counts of this clone. The chain carries TRBV10-3 and TRBJ1-2, with 11 bases identical to TRBD1. CDR1 is ENHRY and CDR2 is SYGVKD in the germline V gene. This CDR3 contains 15 residues. The V segment lost 4 bases and the J segment 5 bases; nucleotides outside the gene matches: 6. In nucleotides, the CDR3 is TGTGCCATCAGTGCGGGACAGGGGGTCCGATATGGCTACACCTTC. Protein product: CAISAGQGVRYGYTF.

The chain links TRBV9 to TRBJ2-7, with 7 bases aligning to TRBD1. The CDR3 has 15 amino acids. After removal of 3 bases from V and 0 bases from J, the junction contained 6 bases not matched to a gene. Germline-derived CDR1 and CDR2 are SGDLS and YYNGEE. The CDR3 spells CASSARQGTSYEQYF. Here the CDR3 DNA reads TGTGCCAGCAGCGCAAGACAGGGTACCTCCTACGAGCAGTACTTC.

The chain employs TRBV29-1 and TRBJ2-1; 15 nucleotides match TRBD2. Trimming took 6 bases from V and 0 from J; bases not matched to a gene: 15. CDR1 is SQVTM and CDR2 is ANQGSEA in the germline V gene. The CDR3 consists of 20 residues. The CDR3 region has the DNA TGCAGCGTCGCGCCGCCGGGACTAGCGGGAGGTCCGAGCTCCTACAATGAGCAGTTCTTC. Encoded protein: CSVAPPGLAGGPSSYNEQFF.

Here the CDR3 reads CASKDRAVSNEQYF. For the CDR3, the DNA is TGTGCCAGCAAAGACAGGGCGGTGTCGAACGAGCAGTACTTC. V usage is TRBV27 and J usage is TRBJ2-7; 7 bases are a match to TRBD1. This CDR3 has 14 residues. V gave up 7 bases and J gave up 5 bases; unmatched junction bases: 11. Per the germline V gene, CDR1 is MNHEY and CDR2 is SMNVEV (reference sequence).

V gene TRBV6-1 combines with J gene TRBJ1-2; TRBD1 might be the D (5 bases). This CDR3 is 12 amino acids long. Trimming left V 8 bases short and J 4 bases short, with 11 bases between. Germline V gene data show CDR1 as MNHNS and CDR2 as SASEGT. DNA for the CDR3: TGTGCCAGCGGAGGGACCTCCTATGGCTACACCTTC. Amino acid sequence: CASGGTSYGYTF.

V gene TRBV23-1 combines with J gene TRBJ2-7; TRBD1 aligns across 9 bases. TRBV23-1 is labeled an ORF, and its function is uncertain. The CDR3 is 13 amino acids. Germline trimming cut 8 bases from V and 5 bases from J; bases unmatched to any gene: 7. The CDR3 sequence is CASEPGQGNEQYF. In DNA, the CDR3 is TGCGCCAGCGAACCGGGACAGGGTAACGAGCAGTACTTC.

The chain recombines TRBV28 with TRBJ1-2; possibly TRBD1 for D (5 bases). V was clipped by 7 bases and J by 6 bases, with 18 bases between them. This CDR3 contains 14 residues. CDR1 is MDHEN and CDR2 is SYDVKM in the germline V gene. The CDR3 nucleotides are TGTGCCAGCACTTCAGGGAGGGGCCCAAATGGCTACACCTTC. Translated: CASTSGRGPNGYTF.

The genes are TRBV2 and TRBJ1-6, with D possibly TRBD1 on 5 matching bases. V dropped 1 base and J dropped 7 bases, with 11 bases sitting between them. Germline CDR1 SNHLY, CDR2 FYNNEI. CDR3 length: 15 amino acids. CDR3 DNA sequence: TGTGCCAGCAGTGAAGTGGTTGGGGGAAATTCACCCCTCCACTTT. Protein sequence: CASSEVVGGNSPLHF.

V gene TRBV28 combines with J gene TRBJ1-2; no clear D. Trimming shortened V by 3 bases and J by 14 bases, and 16 bases separated the two germline ends. This CDR3 comprises 12 residues. Germline loops: CDR1 MDHEN, CDR2 SYDVKM. The CDR3 loop is CASSFFVQPGTF. The CDR3 nucleotides read TGTGCCAGCAGTTTTTTTGTACAGCCCGGTACCTTC.

The V and J genes are TRBV7-2 and TRBJ1-2; D unclear. CDR3 length equals 13 residues. The V end lost 2 bases, the J end lost 6 bases, and 10 bases lay between the germline ends. CDR1 is SGHTA and CDR2 is FQGNSA in the germline V gene. This CDR3 is CASSLNFINGYTF. Here the CDR3 DNA reads TGTGCCAGCAGCTTAAACTTCATCAATGGCTACACCTTC.

V and J are TRBV11-3 and TRBJ2-7; D is unclear. Germline loops: CDR1 SGHNT, CDR2 YENEEA. The CDR3 runs 10 residues. The V and J ends lost 8 bases and 4 bases respectively, with 6 bases between them. In DNA form, the CDR3 reads TGTGCCAGCCCCCGTTACGAGCAGTACTTC. It yields the protein CASPRYEQYF.